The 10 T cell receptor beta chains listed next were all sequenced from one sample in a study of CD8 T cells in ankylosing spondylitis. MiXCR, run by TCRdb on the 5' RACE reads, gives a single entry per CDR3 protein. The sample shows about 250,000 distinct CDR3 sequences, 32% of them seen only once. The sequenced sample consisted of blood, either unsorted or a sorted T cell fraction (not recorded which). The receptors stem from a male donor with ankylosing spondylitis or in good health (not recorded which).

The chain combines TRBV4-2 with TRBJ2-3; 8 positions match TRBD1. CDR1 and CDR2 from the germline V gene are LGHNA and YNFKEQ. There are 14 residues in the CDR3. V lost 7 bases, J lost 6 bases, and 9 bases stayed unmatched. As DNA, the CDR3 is TGTGCCAGCAAAGGGACAGGTTATTTGGATACGCAGTATTTT. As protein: CASKGTGYLDTQYF.

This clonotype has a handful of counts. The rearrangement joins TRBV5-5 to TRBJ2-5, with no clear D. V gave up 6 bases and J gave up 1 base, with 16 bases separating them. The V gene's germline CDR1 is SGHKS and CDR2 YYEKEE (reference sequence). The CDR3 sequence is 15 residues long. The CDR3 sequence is CASTVPSTGQETQYF. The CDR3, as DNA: TGTGCCAGCACCGTGCCCAGCACCGGCCAAGAGACCCAGTACTTC.

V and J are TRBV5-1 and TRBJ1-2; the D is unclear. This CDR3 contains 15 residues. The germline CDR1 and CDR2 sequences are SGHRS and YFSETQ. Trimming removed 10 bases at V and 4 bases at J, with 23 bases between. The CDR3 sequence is CASLPTAGILYGYTF. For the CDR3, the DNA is TGCGCCTCCCTCCCTACGGCGGGGATCCTCTATGGCTACACCTTC.

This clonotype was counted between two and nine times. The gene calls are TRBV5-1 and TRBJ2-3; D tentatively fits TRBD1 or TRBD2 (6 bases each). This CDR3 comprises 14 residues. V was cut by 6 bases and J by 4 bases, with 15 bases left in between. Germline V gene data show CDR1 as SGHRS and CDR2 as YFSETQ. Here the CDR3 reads CASIAGGPADTQYF. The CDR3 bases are TGCGCCAGCATCGCTGGGGGGCCCGCAGATACGCAGTATTTT.

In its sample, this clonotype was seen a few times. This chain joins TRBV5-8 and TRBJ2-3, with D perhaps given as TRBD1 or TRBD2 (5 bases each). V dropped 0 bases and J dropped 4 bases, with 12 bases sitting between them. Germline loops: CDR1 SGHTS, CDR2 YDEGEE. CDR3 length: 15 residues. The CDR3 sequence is CASSLGGRAPDTQYF. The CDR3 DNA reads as TGTGCCAGCAGCTTGGGGGGACGAGCGCCAGATACGCAGTATTTT.

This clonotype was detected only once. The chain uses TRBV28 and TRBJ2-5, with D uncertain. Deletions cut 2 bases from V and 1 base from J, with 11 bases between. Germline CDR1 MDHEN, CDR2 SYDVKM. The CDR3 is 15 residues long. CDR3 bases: TGTGCCAGCAGTTTAAGAGGTTACTCCCAAGAGACCCAGTACTTC. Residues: CASSLRGYSQETQYF.

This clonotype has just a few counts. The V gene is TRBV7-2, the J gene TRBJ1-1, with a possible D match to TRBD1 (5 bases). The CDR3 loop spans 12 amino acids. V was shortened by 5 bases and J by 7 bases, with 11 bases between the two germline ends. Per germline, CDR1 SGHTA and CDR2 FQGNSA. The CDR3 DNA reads TGTGCCAGCAGCATTCCCACAGGTGAAGCTTTCTTT. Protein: CASSIPTGEAFF.

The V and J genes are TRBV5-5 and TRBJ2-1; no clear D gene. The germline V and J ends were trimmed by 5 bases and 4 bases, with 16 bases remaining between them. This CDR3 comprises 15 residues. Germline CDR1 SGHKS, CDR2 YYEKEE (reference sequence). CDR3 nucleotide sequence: TGTGCCAGCAGGGCGACCGGTGACTCATACAATGAGCAGTTCTTC. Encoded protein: CASRATGDSYNEQFF.

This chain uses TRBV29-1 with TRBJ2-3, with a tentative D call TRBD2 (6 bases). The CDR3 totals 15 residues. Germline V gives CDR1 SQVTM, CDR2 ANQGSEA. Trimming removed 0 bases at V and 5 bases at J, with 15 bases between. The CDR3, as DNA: TGCAGCGTTGAAGATCTAGGCGGGGTTGGAGATACGCAGTATTTT. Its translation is CSVEDLGGVGDTQYF.

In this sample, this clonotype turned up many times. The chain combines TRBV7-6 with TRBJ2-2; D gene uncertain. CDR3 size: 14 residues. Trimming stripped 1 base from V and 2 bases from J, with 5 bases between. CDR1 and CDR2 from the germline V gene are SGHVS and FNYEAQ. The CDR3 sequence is CASSLEGNTGELFF. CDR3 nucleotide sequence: TGTGCCAGCAGCTTAGAAGGAAACACCGGGGAGCTGTTTTTT. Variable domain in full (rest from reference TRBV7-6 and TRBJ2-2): GAGVSQSPRYKVTKRGQDVALRCDPISGHVSLYWYRQALGQGPEFLTYFNYEAQQDKSGLPNDRFSAERPEGSISTLTIQRTEQRDSAMYRCASSLEGNTGELFFGEGSRLTVL.